The text below deals with one TCR beta chain. Its antigen is undetermined. This sample stems from a study of cytomegalovirus exposure and HLA in healthy donors. Study conclusions and caveats: Clonal expansion, a later analysis showed, was greater in HLA-associated TCR beta chains than in equally common others. Available immune exposure information covered CMV serostatus only. Sequencing artifact likely explains a cluster of highly shared sequence variants.

The CDR3 consists of 15 residues. Germline V lookup: CDR1 SGHRS, CDR2 YFSETQ. The ends lost 5 bases at V and 0 bases at J; junction bases unmatched: 5. The PCR used 60 Vbeta and 13 Jbeta primers. Clones were read by immunoSEQ multiplex PCR, and TCRdb kept only the in-frame ones, dropping some. The data show under 150,000 clones, about four fifths seen once. The source of this sequence is a human donor in good health. The chain links TRBV5-1 to TRBJ1-5; 7 bases match TRBD1. What was sequenced was PBMCs. This chain's CDR3 is CASSSGTDSNQPQHF. CDR3 nucleotide sequence: TGCGCCAGCAGTTCCGGGACAGATAGCAATCAGCCCCAGCATTTT.